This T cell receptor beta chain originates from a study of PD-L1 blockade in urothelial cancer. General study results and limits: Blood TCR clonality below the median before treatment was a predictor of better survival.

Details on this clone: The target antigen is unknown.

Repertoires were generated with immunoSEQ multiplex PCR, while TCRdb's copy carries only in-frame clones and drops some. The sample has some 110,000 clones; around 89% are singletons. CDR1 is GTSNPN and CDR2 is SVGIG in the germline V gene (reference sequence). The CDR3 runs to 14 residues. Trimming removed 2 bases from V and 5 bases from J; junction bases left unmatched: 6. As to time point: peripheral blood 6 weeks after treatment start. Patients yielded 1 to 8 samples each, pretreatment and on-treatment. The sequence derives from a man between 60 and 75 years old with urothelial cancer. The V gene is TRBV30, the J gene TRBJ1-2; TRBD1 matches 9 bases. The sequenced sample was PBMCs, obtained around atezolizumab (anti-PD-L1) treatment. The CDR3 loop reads CAWSLGQGNYGYTF. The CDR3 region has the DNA TGTGCCTGGAGTCTAGGACAGGGGAATTATGGCTACACCTTC.